This TCR beta chain stems from a study of tumor-infiltrating lymphocytes in primary liver carcinoma. Study-wide findings and caveats: Significantly greater top-250-clone fractions characterized tumors relative to blood (p = 0.039).

The investigators made TCR beta cDNA from roughly 0.45 ug total RNA, using a constant-region primer. Slightly modified ARM-PCR, run as three nested multiplex PCR rounds, produced the TCR beta libraries. In TCRdb, the multiplex PCR reads were re-called with MiXCR into one record per CDR3 protein. The sample contains some 190,000 distinct CDR3 sequences, around 60% of which appear only once. Unsorted whole blood supplied the blood RNA, and germline DNA was isolated too. This clonotype was picked up many times. The antigen is not known. This TCR came from a man aged 40-49 years with primary liver carcinoma and hepatitis B virus infection. Sequencing was carried out using peripheral blood.

This CDR3 reads CASSLDGWQAGEQFF. The CDR3, as DNA: TGTGCCAGCAGCTTAGACGGTTGGCAGGCTGGGGAGCAGTTCTTC. V usage is TRBV11-2 and J usage is TRBJ2-1; no reliable D call. V was pared by 0 bases and J by 10 bases, with 16 bases between. Germline values: CDR1 SGHAT, CDR2 FQNNGV. CDR3 size: 15 residues.